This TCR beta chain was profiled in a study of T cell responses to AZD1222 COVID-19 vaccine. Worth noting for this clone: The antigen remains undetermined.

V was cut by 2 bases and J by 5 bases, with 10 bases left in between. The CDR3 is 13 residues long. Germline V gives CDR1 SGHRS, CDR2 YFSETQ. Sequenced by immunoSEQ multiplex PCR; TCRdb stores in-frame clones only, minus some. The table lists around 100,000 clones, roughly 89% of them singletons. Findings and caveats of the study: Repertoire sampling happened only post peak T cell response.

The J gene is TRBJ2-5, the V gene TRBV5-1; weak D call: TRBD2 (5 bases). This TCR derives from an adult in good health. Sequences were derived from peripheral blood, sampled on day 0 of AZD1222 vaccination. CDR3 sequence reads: CASSFQERETQYF. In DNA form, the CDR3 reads TGCGCCAGCAGCTTCCAAGAGCGGGAGACCCAGTACTTC.